This TCR beta chain was observed in a study of neurological immune-mediated disorders (dated by TCRdb to the late 2010s). A note on the overall study: Among the approximately 35 multiple sclerosis patients, relapsing-remitting MS accounted for around 31 and secondary progressive MS accounted for 3. The study compared peripheral blood TCR-beta repertoires of HTLV-I-associated myelopathy (HAM/TSP) patients, multiple sclerosis patients and healthy controls using UMI-based sequencing. The approximately 100 TCR-beta libraries included longitudinal samples, technical triplicates and paired sorted CD4+ and CD8+ T-cell subsets alongside PBMC samples. The cohort comprised 68 subjects: roughly 14 HAM/TSP patients, 34 multiple sclerosis patients and approximately 20 healthy controls. Broader findings and caveats from the paper: In phylogenetic analysis, the repertoires of 18 of 34 MS patients grouped into a cluster of related CDR3 sequences, which suggests a possible signature at the repertoire level. No identical CDR3 amino acid sequences were shared among expanded clones across subjects, suggesting private TCR-beta repertoires in all groups. TCR clonal expansion was greatest in HAM/TSP patients and smallest in MS patients, who ranked below even healthy controls. The MS cluster was not associated with any clinical or MRI features, and the authors stated that larger cohorts are needed.

CDR1 and CDR2 are drawn from the germline V gene (reference sequence): DFQATT, SNEGSKA. The CDR3 runs 15 amino acids, cysteine and phenylalanine included. The only DNA kept is the CDR3, 45 bases in frame from the first base. Germline trimming amounts to 2 bases on V and 5 bases on J, with 9 as the count of junction bases outside the gene matches. For unsorted PBMC libraries, 2 million PBMCs were used after storage in RNAlater at -80 degrees C until RNA extraction. The multiple sclerosis patients were enrolled in a US clinical protocol that used magnetic resonance imaging to evaluate disease progression. Peripheral blood was subjected to Ficoll-Hypaque density gradient centrifugation to isolate PBMCs, which were then cryopreserved in liquid nitrogen. cDNA was synthesized by template-switch 5'RACE using a primer carrying a 10-nucleotide random unique molecular identifier by which each TCR transcript was tagged. Over 180 million TCR-beta sequences, covering 15-18 subjects, were produced in each sequencing run. The RNeasy kit was used to extract total RNA. The KAPA Real-time Library Amplification kit was used to amplify TCR-beta VDJ regions with primers for the TCR constant region and the 5'RACE anchor. Sample indexes and Illumina adaptors were added in a first PCR, after which library yield was increased in a second PCR. The roughly 650 bp TCR product was size-selected on a 2% E-gel SizeSelection system after Ampure bead purification. Before pooling, library quality was checked on a Bioanalyzer, concentration was measured with Qubit, and libraries were quantified with the Kapa Library Quantification kit. Paired-end 2 x 150 bp sequencing of the libraries was performed on an Illumina HiSeq 2500. To increase sequence diversity, about 23-30% phiX was spiked into each library pool. The original pipeline was this. The UMI-based MiGEC pipeline processed quality-filtered reads and removed over 90% of raw TCR sequences during error correction. VDJ genes were aligned to IMGT germline references, and clonotypes were defined by unique CDR3 amino acid sequence plus V-J genes. VDJtools evaluated clonal expansion, Shannon diversity and CDR3 relatedness (CalcPairwiseDistances, ClusterSamples); CLCbio workbench built phylogenetic trees. Using coefficient-of-variation modelling across technical triplicates, the study counted a clone as expanded if it had at least 8 unique UMIs. In TCRdb, the public reads were trimmed at Q25 with fastp and aligned with MiXCR, with productive beta chains retained. Entries that share a CDR3 protein sequence are merged under the most common genes and DNA. TCRdb assigned the V and J calls; the authors' analysis was not used. The sample records about 65,000 distinct CDR3 sequences, around 4% of which are singletons. Of the sample, under 3% falls within the top ten clones.

This clonotype occurred many times. Its antigen remains undetermined. No per-base quality is available; no much larger clone lies one base away. This receptor was identified in a man aged 50 to 59 with multiple sclerosis. The chain links TRBV20-1 with TRBJ1-1; the junction holds 9 bases that match TRBD1. Sequencing was performed on PBMCs. The DNA sequence is TGCAGTGCTAGACCTCAACAGGGGGCGGGAACTGAAGCTTTCTTT. It translates to CSARPQQGAGTEAFF.